These 12 T cell receptor beta chains originate from one sample sequenced in a study of blood T cells in healthy people across ages. The second PCR ran about 6 to 11 cycles with a sample-barcoded 5' primer and J-beta primers. TCRdb fed the 5' RACE reads into MiXCR, producing one record per CDR3 protein. The table has about 970,000 distinct CDR3 sequences, roughly 51% seen once. What was sequenced was blood. These receptors originate from a woman aged 60-75 years in good health.

The chain combines TRBV20-1 with TRBJ1-1; possible D gene TRBD1, 6 bases. The germline gives CDR1 DFQATT, CDR2 SNEGSKA (reference sequence). Trimming removed 6 bases from V and 5 bases from J, with 28 bases in between. The CDR3 covers 17 residues. CDR3 sequence: CSAIKGVGIGGWTEAFF. In DNA form, the CDR3 reads TGCAGTGCCATAAAGGGGGTCGGAATAGGGGGATGGACTGAAGCTTTCTTT.

This clonotype was seen more than once but under ten times. The V call is TRBV4-2, the J call TRBJ1-2; 8 bases match TRBD1. The junction had 7 bases not matched to a gene; V was cut back by 2 bases and J by 2 bases. The CDR3 loop spans 16 amino acids. Germline V lookup: CDR1 LGHNA, CDR2 YNFKEQ. Here the CDR3 reads CASSQLQGGVNYGYTF. The CDR3 coding sequence is TGTGCCAGCAGCCAACTACAGGGGGGTGTGAACTATGGCTACACCTTC.

The J gene is TRBJ2-2, the V gene TRBV10-3, with 8 nucleotides matching TRBD2. CDR3 length: 16 amino acids. V lost 0 bases, J lost 5 bases, and 5 bases stayed unmatched. Germline V CDR1 and CDR2: ENHRY, SYGVKD. CDR3 protein: CAISESAGGVTGELFF. The CDR3 region has the DNA TGTGCCATCAGTGAGTCGGCGGGAGGAGTTACCGGGGAGCTGTTTTTT.

This clonotype was observed a handful of times. DNA of the CDR3: TGTGCCAGTATTCAGTCAGGAGCCCCGTACTTC. Encoded protein: CASIQSGAPYF. The chain joins TRBV7-9 to TRBJ2-5; D gene ambiguous. The CDR3 runs 11 residues. V was trimmed by 9 bases and J by 13 bases, leaving 18 bases between them. Germline V gene sequence: CDR1 SEHNR, CDR2 FQNEAQ (reference sequence). The variable domain in full, completed from reference TRBV7-9 and TRBJ2-5, reads DTGVSQNPRHKITKRGQNVTFRCDPISEHNRLYWYRQTLGQGPEFLTYFQNEAQLEKSRLLSDRFSAERPKGSFSTLEIQRTEQGDSAMYLCASIQSGAPYFGPGTRLLVL.

This clonotype was seen a handful of times. This chain links TRBV12-3 or TRBV12-4 with TRBJ1-2; no clear D gene. CDR3 size: 13 residues. Trimming pared 8 bases from V and 0 bases from J, leaving 10 bases between. CDR3 region: CASGYSSNYGYTF. The CDR3 nucleotides read TGTGCCAGCGGCTACAGTTCTAACTATGGCTACACCTTC.

The table lists this clonotype with a count of one. The chain recombines TRBV18 with TRBJ1-5; the D gene is possibly TRBD1 (5 bases). The V gene lost 5 bases and the J gene lost 8 bases, with 19 bases spanning the gap. The CDR3 is 15 residues long. Germline loops: CDR1 KGHSH, CDR2 LQKENI. This CDR3 is CASSATGGSFEPQHF. The DNA of the CDR3 is TGTGCCAGCTCAGCGACCGGGGGGTCTTTTGAGCCCCAGCATTTT.

CDR3 amino acids: CASSLEGLSGANVLTF. CDR3 nucleotides: TGCGCCAGCAGCTTGGAGGGGCTTTCTGGGGCCAACGTCCTGACTTTC. The V and J genes are TRBV5-1 and TRBJ2-6; possibly TRBD1 for D (5 bases). Trimming removed 0 bases from V and 1 base from J, with 8 bases in between. Germline V gene sequence: CDR1 SGHRS, CDR2 YFSETQ. This CDR3 is 16 amino acids long.

This clonotype was recorded a few times. V gene TRBV4-3 combines with J gene TRBJ1-5; weak D call: TRBD1 (6 bases). CDR3 size: 14 residues. Germline values: CDR1 LGHNA, CDR2 YSLEER. Deletions cut 5 bases from V and 4 bases from J, with 12 bases between. CDR3 residues: CASSTQGWNQPQHF. In nucleotides, the CDR3 is TGCGCCAGCAGCACACAGGGCTGGAATCAGCCCCAGCATTTT.

This clonotype was seen a single time. This chain joins TRBV6-6 and TRBJ1-6, with D possibly TRBD1 on 6 matching bases. V lost 10 bases and J 3 bases, leaving 13 bases between the germline ends. This CDR3 is built from 14 residues. In germline, CDR1 is MNHNY, CDR2 SVGAGI (reference sequence). CDR3 DNA: TGTGCCATAGCACGGGACAACTATAATTCACCCCTCCACTTT. This encodes CAIARDNYNSPLHF.

The rearrangement uses TRBV28 and TRBJ2-7; 7 bases line up with TRBD1. Germline V gives CDR1 MDHEN, CDR2 SYDVKM. V shed 8 bases and J 3 bases; nucleotides not matched to a gene: 10. The CDR3 runs 14 residues. CDR3 residues: CASVRDSDHYEQYF. The CDR3 coding sequence is TGTGCCAGCGTCCGGGACAGCGACCACTACGAGCAGTACTTC.

The chain combines TRBV6-6 with TRBJ2-1; D is possibly TRBD1 (6 bases). The V end lost 6 bases, the J end lost 0 bases, and 18 bases lay between the germline ends. This CDR3 is 17 amino acids long. Germline-derived CDR1 and CDR2 are MNHNY and SVGAGI (reference sequence). CDR3 coding DNA: TGTGCCAGCAGACCGTCCCCGACAGGCCGCTCCTACAATGAGCAGTTCTTC. It codes for CASRPSPTGRSYNEQFF.

This chain uses TRBV28 with TRBJ2-5; TRBD2 might be the D (6 bases). Trimming shortened V by 5 bases and J by 5 bases, and 12 bases separated the two germline ends. The CDR3 consists of 13 residues. Germline CDR1 reads MDHEN; CDR2 reads SYDVKM. CDR3 sequence reads: CASSVGGVETQYF. CDR3 nucleotide sequence: TGTGCCAGCAGTGTCGGAGGGGTCGAGACCCAGTACTTC.